These T cell receptor beta chains were read from a single sample in a study of blood T cells in healthy people across ages. MiXCR, applied by TCRdb to the 5' RACE reads, yields one record per CDR3 protein. The sample lists 1.5 million to 2 million distinct CDR3 sequences; roughly 30% were seen once. Sequencing was performed on blood. Receptor source: a woman aged 30 to 39 in good health. The CDR3 runs from the conserved cysteine through the conserved F or W. The D gene is left open where the match is weak. The listing skips clone size in some rows; elsewhere it reads once, few, many or a size class.

D	size	J	V	DNA	CDR3
.	few	TRBJ2-7	TRBV27	TGTGCCAGCAGTCCGCGGGCGGGCCACTCCTACGAGCAGTACTTC	CASSPRAGHSYEQYF
.	few	TRBJ2-7	TRBV14	TGTGCCAGCAGCCCCCTCGGGGTGAACTACGAGCAGTACTTC	CASSPLGVNYEQYF
.	few	TRBJ2-5	TRBV7-2	TGTGCCAGCAGCTTATTCGGTGGGGCCTCGGAGACCCAGTACTTC	CASSLFGGASETQYF
.	.	TRBJ2-3	TRBV20-1	TGCAGTGCCCTTTCCCGGGCGGCAGATACGCAGTATTTT	CSALSRAADTQYF
TRBD1	few	TRBJ2-7	TRBV3-1	TGTGCCAGCAGCCTCGGGACAGTTCGCTACGAGCAGTACTTC	CASSLGTVRYEQYF
.	.	TRBJ2-3	TRBV6-1	TGTGCCAGCAGTAACGGAAAAGCCACAGATACGCAGTATTTT	CASSNGKATDTQYF
.	many	TRBJ2-3	TRBV29-1	TGCAGCGTTGAACACGCCCCCGCAGATACGCAGTATTTT	CSVEHAPADTQYF
.	few	TRBJ1-1	TRBV12-3/TRBV12-4	TGTGCCAGCACCCTGGACCGGGAAGCTTTCTTT	CASTLDREAFF
TRBD2	.	TRBJ2-5	TRBV20-1	TGCAGTGCTTATCCGGGACTAGCGACAGAGACCCAGTACTTC	CSAYPGLATETQYF
.	.	TRBJ2-3	TRBV9	TGTGCCAGCAACGATAAGAAGGGGCTAGTTAAAGGCACAGATACGCAGTATTTT	CASNDKKGLVKGTDTQYF
.	.	TRBJ2-1	TRBV4-1	TGCGCCAGCAGTCACCGGGACTCAGGTGAGCAGTTCTTC	CASSHRDSGEQFF
TRBD1	.	TRBJ2-3	TRBV7-2	TGTGCCAGCAGCTTAATCCCCGGGACAGGTACCCCAGATACGCAGTATTTT	CASSLIPGTGTPDTQYF
TRBD2	.	TRBJ2-7	TRBV7-9	TGTGCCAGCAGCGGACTAGCGGAGGGCTACGAGCAGTACTTC	CASSGLAEGYEQYF
TRBD1	few	TRBJ2-7	TRBV20-1	TGCAGTGCTTCGGACAGGCCCCATGTCGAGCAGTACTTC	CSASDRPHVEQYF
.	few	TRBJ2-3	TRBV29-1	TGCAGCGTATCGGACCCGGCAGTTTTATTGGATACGCAGTATTTT	CSVSDPAVLLDTQYF
.	few	TRBJ2-1	TRBV7-9	TGTGCCAGCAGCGTCCAGGGGATGATTGGCTATGAGCAGTTCTTC	CASSVQGMIGYEQFF
.	.	TRBJ1-2	TRBV6-1	TGTGCCAGCACCCGTTGGGCAGATGGCTACACCTTC	CASTRWADGYTF
TRBD1	.	TRBJ2-2	TRBV9	TGTGCCAGCAGCTGGGACAGGGGGCTTACCGGGGAGCTGTTTTTT	CASSWDRGLTGELFF
TRBD2	.	TRBJ2-7	TRBV20-1	TGCAGTGCTAGCCAATTAGCGGGAGCTTCAGCAAATGAGCAGTACTTC	CSASQLAGASANEQYF
.	many	TRBJ2-7	TRBV5-5	TGTGCCAGCAGCTTGTACAAAGGACAGAAATACGAGCAGTACTTC	CASSLYKGQKYEQYF
.	few	TRBJ2-7	TRBV21-1	TGTGCCAGCAGCCGGAAACGGCCAGGGGATCCCTACGAGCAGTACTTC	CASSRKRPGDPYEQYF
.	.	TRBJ2-7	TRBV28	TGTGCCAGCGGTCTAGAAGGGGCCTACGAGCAGTACTTC	CASGLEGAYEQYF
.	few	TRBJ2-7	TRBV20-1	TGCAGTGCTCAAACAGCGGGGCTACGTCAGGGGGCGCAGTACTTC	CSAQTAGLRQGAQYF
.	.	TRBJ2-7	TRBV7-2	TGTGCCAGCAGCTGGGGGGGGGCGCTGAGCGGCGAGCAGTACTTC	CASSWGGALSGEQYF
.	.	TRBJ1-2	TRBV6-2/TRBV6-3	TGTGCCGCAGCCTCACCCATCGAGGGGGGCTACACCTTC	CAAASPIEGGYTF
.	.	TRBJ2-7	TRBV19	TGTGCCAGTAACTTCGCCGGGGGAAGCTCCTACGAGCAGTACTTC	CASNFAGGSSYEQYF
TRBD1	few	TRBJ2-5	TRBV27	TGTGCCAGCAGTTGGACAGGGATGGGAGAGACCCAGTACTTC	CASSWTGMGETQYF
.	.	TRBJ2-5	TRBV25-1	TGTGCCAGCAGTGAATTGGGGGGAGACGAGACCCAGTACTTC	CASSELGGDETQYF
.	few	TRBJ1-2	TRBV29-1	TGCAGCCTCGGCCCTAACTATGGCTACACCTTC	CSLGPNYGYTF
.	.	TRBJ2-7	TRBV6-2/TRBV6-3	TGTGCCATCCGTCTAGGGGGGATCAGCTACGAGCAGTACTTC	CAIRLGGISYEQYF
TRBD1	few	TRBJ2-1	TRBV5-1	TGCGCCAGCACCTCCGGTTGGGACAGCAAACTATTCAATGAGCAGTTCTTC	CASTSGWDSKLFNEQFF
.	few	TRBJ1-5	TRBV29-1	TGCAGCGTTGTTGTCAGCAATCAGCCCCAGCATTTT	CSVVVSNQPQHF
TRBD1	few	TRBJ1-4	TRBV4-2	TGTGCCAGCAGCCAAGAGCGTGGAAGGGGGCCGGATGAAAAACTGTTTTTT	CASSQERGRGPDEKLFF
.	.	TRBJ2-2	TRBV12-3/TRBV12-4	TGTGCCAGCGGAGTAAATCAGGGAGGAACCGGGGAGCTGTTTTTT	CASGVNQGGTGELFF
.	.	TRBJ2-1	TRBV5-1	TGCGCCAACAGCTTGGTGGGGATAACCTACAATGAGCAGTTCTTC	CANSLVGITYNEQFF
.	.	TRBJ1-1	TRBV20-1	TGCAGTGCAACACAGACACAGAACACTGAAGCTTTCTTT	CSATQTQNTEAFF
TRBD1	once	TRBJ2-7	TRBV10-3	TGTGCCATTAGTGGGGACAGGGGGAGCTACGAGCAGTACTTC	CAISGDRGSYEQYF
TRBD1	.	TRBJ2-3	TRBV2	TGTGCCAGCACCGGACAGGGGAGCACAGATACGCAGTATTTT	CASTGQGSTDTQYF
TRBD2	.	TRBJ2-3	TRBV3-1	TGTGCCAGCGGCCCGCGACTAGCGGGGTTAGATACGCAGTATTTT	CASGPRLAGLDTQYF
.	.	TRBJ1-2	TRBV9	TGTGCCAGCAGCGGAAACAGGGATGGCTACACCTTC	CASSGNRDGYTF
.	.	TRBJ2-1	TRBV7-6	TGTGCCAGCAGCCGCCCGGGTTTGAGCTCCTACAATGAGCAGTTCTTC	CASSRPGLSSYNEQFF
.	few	TRBJ1-2	TRBV6-5	TGTGCCAGCATGCCCCACGAGGAACATAACTATGGCTACACCTTC	CASMPHEEHNYGYTF
.	.	TRBJ2-3	TRBV24-1	TGCGCCACCAGTGCTAGATGGTCAGATACGCAGTATTTT	CATSARWSDTQYF
.	.	TRBJ2-4	TRBV27	TGTGCCAGCCTCCCTGGCGGGACGTCAGCCAAAAACATTCAGTACTTC	CASLPGGTSAKNIQYF
.	once	TRBJ1-2	TRBV24-1	TGTGCCACCAGTCCGGATAACTATGGCTACACCTTC	CATSPDNYGYTF
TRBD1	few	TRBJ1-2	TRBV7-3	TGTGCCAGCAGCTTATACCCGACAGGGAAGAACTATGGCTACACCTTC	CASSLYPTGKNYGYTF
.	few	TRBJ2-1	TRBV9	TGTGCCAGCAGCGTAGTTGGTAGCGGAAGCTCCTACAATGAGCAGTTCTTC	CASSVVGSGSSYNEQFF
.	.	TRBJ2-7	TRBV27	TGTGCCAGCAGACGATCCGGTGGGCTCTCTTCCTACGAGCAGTACTTC	CASRRSGGLSSYEQYF
.	few	TRBJ2-1	TRBV20-1	TGCAGTGCTAGGAAACCGGGGGCTGGGGATGAGCAGTTCTTC	CSARKPGAGDEQFF
.	.	TRBJ1-5	TRBV20-1	TGCAGTGCTAGAGATACGACCTGGGATCGTCAGCCCCAGCATTTT	CSARDTTWDRQPQHF
.	once	TRBJ2-3	TRBV12-5	TGTGCTAGTGGTCCCGGGACTACAGATACGCAGTATTTT	CASGPGTTDTQYF
.	few	TRBJ2-3	TRBV3-1	TGTGCCAGCAGCCAACCCTACCGCACAGATACGCAGTATTTT	CASSQPYRTDTQYF
.	few	TRBJ1-2	TRBV4-1	TGCGCCAGCAGCCAGGTCGGGCCTCTTGGCTACACCTTC	CASSQVGPLGYTF